Shown below are 9 T cell receptor beta chains from a single sample sequenced in a study of T cell repertoires in cytomegalovirus infection (dated by TCRdb to the late 2010s). Sequencing was performed on an Illumina HiSeq 1500. TCRdb trimmed public reads at Q25 via fastp, called clones via MiXCR and kept in-frame beta chains. Every distinct CDR3 protein forms one entry, paired with its most common genes and DNA. This sample lists around 740,000 distinct CDR3 sequences; under 40% were detected once. 2.5% to 3.5% of the sample belongs to the ten largest clones. Material for sequencing was PBMCs. These receptors were collected from a human donor in good health (CMV status not recorded). Some clones in this sample may be carry-over from other donors' samples.

The chain employs TRBV28 and TRBJ2-2, with TRBD1 as a possible D gene (6 bases). The CDR3 covers 13 residues. The ends were cut back, 6 bases at V and 6 bases at J, with 11 bases in the middle. From germline, CDR1 is MDHEN and CDR2 SYDVKM. In nucleotides, the CDR3 is TGTGCCAGCAGCAACAGGGTCCCCGGGGAGCTGTTTTTT. Protein product: CASSNRVPGELFF.

The rearrangement links TRBV10-3 to TRBJ1-4, with a tentative D call TRBD1 (5 bases). CDR1 ENHRY and CDR2 SYGVKD come from the germline V gene. Trimming took off 0 bases at V and 4 bases at J, with 15 bases between the two ends. CDR3 length: 17 residues. The CDR3 loop reads CAISESTRRGINEKLFF. CDR3 bases: TGTGCCATCAGTGAGTCGACTCGCCGGGGGATTAATGAAAAACTGTTTTTT.

This clonotype has a count of ten or more. CDR3 in amino acids: CATSDPGTVNTGELFF. The CDR3 DNA follows: TGTGCCACCAGTGATCCCGGGACAGTTAACACCGGGGAGCTGTTTTTT. V gene TRBV24-1 combines with J gene TRBJ2-2, with TRBD1 identical over 7 bases. This CDR3 has 16 residues. V trimming: 3 bases; J trimming: 2 bases; junction bases outside the gene matches: 5. CDR1 and CDR2 from the germline V gene are KGHDR and SFDVKD.

The J gene is TRBJ2-5, the V gene TRBV27; D remains ambiguous. This CDR3 is 15 amino acids long. V lost 0 bases to trimming and J lost 1 base, with 9 bases between them. CDR1 is MNHEY, CDR2 SMNVEV, per germline (reference sequence). CDR3 residues: CASSLSGQLQETQYF. The CDR3 DNA reads TGTGCCAGCAGTTTATCTGGCCAGCTCCAAGAGACCCAGTACTTC.

Ten or more counts support this clonotype. The genes are TRBV7-8 and TRBJ2-1; the D is unclear. Germline-derived CDR1 and CDR2 are SGHVS and FQNEAQ. The CDR3 totals 12 residues. V lost 1 base, J lost 10 bases, and 8 bases lay in between. The chain's CDR3 is CASSLVVREQFF. The CDR3 coding sequence is TGTGCCAGCAGCTTAGTTGTGAGGGAGCAGTTCTTC. Filled out from reference TRBV7-8 and TRBJ2-1, the complete variable domain reads GAGVSQSPRYKVAKRGQDVALRCDPISGHVSLFWYQQALGQGPEFLTYFQNEAQLDKSGLPSDRFFAERPEGSVSTLKIQRTQQEDSAVYLCASSLVVREQFFGPGTRLTVL.

V usage is TRBV19 and J usage is TRBJ1-1, with D uncertain. CDR3 size: 16 residues. Germline V lookup: CDR1 LNHDA, CDR2 SQIVND (reference sequence). V was shortened by 1 base and J by 3 bases, with 15 bases between the two germline ends. As DNA, the CDR3 is TGTGCCAGTAGTATAGTCCCCCGGGAGATCGACACTGAAGCTTTCTTT. Residues: CASSIVPREIDTEAFF.

J is TRBJ2-7 and V is TRBV6-2 or TRBV6-3; D call uncertain. Germline V gives CDR1 MNHEY, CDR2 SVGEGT. The CDR3 spans 12 residues. V lost 6 bases to trimming and J lost 2 bases, with 8 bases between them. The CDR3 bases are TGTGCCAGCAGGAGTAACACCTACGAGCAGTACTTC. This codes for CASRSNTYEQYF.

This clonotype was observed a handful of times. The chain combines TRBV5-4 with TRBJ1-1; D uncertain. Germline V lookup: CDR1 SGHNT, CDR2 YYREEE (reference sequence). This CDR3 spans 15 amino acids. Trimming took 4 bases from V and 1 from J, leaving 14 bases between them. CDR3 nucleotide sequence: TGTGCCAGCAGCACCCCCCTGGCCGGGAACACTGAAGCTTTCTTT. Amino acid sequence: CASSTPLAGNTEAFF.

The chain uses TRBV20-1 and TRBJ2-7; D is unclear. V lost 0 bases, J lost 5 bases, and 14 bases lay in between. This CDR3 has 14 amino acids. CDR1 and CDR2 from the germline V gene are DFQATT and SNEGSKA (reference sequence). The CDR3 here is CSARDNVGKDEQYF. Written as DNA, the CDR3 is TGCAGTGCTAGAGATAACGTGGGTAAGGACGAGCAGTACTTC.